This T cell receptor (beta chain) was identified in a study of Graves' ophthalmopathy and Graves' hyperthyroidism. The wider study: Prior to any treatment, peripheral blood was collected at the time of initial diagnosis. Study outcomes and limitations: With a specificity of 72.22% and a sensitivity of 70% to 71%, the model predicted ophthalmopathy progression. Researchers report that a 13-signature model separated ophthalmopathy from stable hyperthyroidism, posting less than 90% sensitivity and around 80% specificity.

Where ophthalmopathy was present, donors had moderate-to-severe activity, CAS ≥3, NOSPECS ≥4 and duration under 3 months. The CDR3 spans 15 residues. Germline V lookup: CDR1 SGHRS, CDR2 YFSETQ. V was shortened by 4 bases and J by 5 bases, with 18 bases between the two germline ends. TCR beta CDR3 amplification used RNA transcripts. HTBI primers served in a first-round RT-PCR, which a second-round multiplex PCR followed. TCRdb re-analysed the multiplex PCR reads in MiXCR, keeping a single row per CDR3 protein. The sample lists some 520,000 distinct CDR3 sequences, approximately 15% occurring once. This clonotype occurred many times. Its target is unknown.

Sequenced sample: blood. The receptor's source is a woman aged 25 to 45 with Graves' ophthalmopathy. V and J are TRBV5-1 and TRBJ1-1; D is undetermined. CDR3 sequence: CASSHFYITETEAFF. CDR3 bases: TGCGCCAGCAGCCACTTCTATATTACAGAGACTGAAGCTTTCTTT.